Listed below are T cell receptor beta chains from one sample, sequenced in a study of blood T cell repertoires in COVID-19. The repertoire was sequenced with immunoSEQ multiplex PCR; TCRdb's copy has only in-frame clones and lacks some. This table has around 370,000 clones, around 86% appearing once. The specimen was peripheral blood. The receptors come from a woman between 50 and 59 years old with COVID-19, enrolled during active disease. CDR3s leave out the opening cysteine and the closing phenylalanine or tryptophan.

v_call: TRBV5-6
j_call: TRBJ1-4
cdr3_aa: ASSLARGSTNEKLF

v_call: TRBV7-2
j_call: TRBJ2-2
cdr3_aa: ASPLGGFGNTGELF

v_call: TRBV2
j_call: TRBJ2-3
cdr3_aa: ASSEGEAPRDTQY

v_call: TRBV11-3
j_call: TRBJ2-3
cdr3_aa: ASSPRQGGRTDTQY

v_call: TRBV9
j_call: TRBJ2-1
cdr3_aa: ASSAQLAGREQF

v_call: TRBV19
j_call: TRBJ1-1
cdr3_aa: ASSWTGTEAF

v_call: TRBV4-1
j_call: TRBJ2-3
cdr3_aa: ASSQGDRGPDTQY

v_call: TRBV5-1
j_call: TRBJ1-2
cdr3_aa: ASSLGPGLTGGYT

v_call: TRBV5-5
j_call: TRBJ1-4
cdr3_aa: ASSLMGGSNEKLF

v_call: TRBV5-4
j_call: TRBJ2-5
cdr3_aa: ASSSDNRAETQY

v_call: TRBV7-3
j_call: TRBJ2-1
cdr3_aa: ASSLGGREAEQF

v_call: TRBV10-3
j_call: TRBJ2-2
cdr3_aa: AISQGQAGELF

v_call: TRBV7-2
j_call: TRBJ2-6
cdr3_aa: ASSPGLTAGANVLT

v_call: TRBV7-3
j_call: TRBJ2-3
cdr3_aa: ASSLTSVADTQY

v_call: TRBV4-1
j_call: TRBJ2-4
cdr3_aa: ASSQGPSGRAKNIQY